This T cell receptor beta chain was identified in a study of T cell changes during pregnancy in multiple sclerosis. The table came from immunoSEQ multiplex PCR; TCRdb's copy has only in-frame clones and leaves some out. The sample holds some 64,000 clones, over 80% seen once. This CDR3 has 16 residues. The junction had 7 bases not matched to a gene; V was cut back by 3 bases and J by 2 bases. Per germline, CDR1 SEHNR and CDR2 FQNEAQ (reference sequence). The chain employs TRBV7-9 and TRBJ2-1, with 7 bases matching TRBD2. The sequence was collected from a female donor with multiple sclerosis, enrolled in a pregnancy study. Here the sequenced sample was peripheral blood, taken in the first trimester of pregnancy. CDR3 loop: CASSLRRERTYNEQFF. The CDR3 DNA reads as TGTGCCAGCAGCTTGCGGCGGGAGAGGACCTACAATGAGCAGTTCTTC. Based on the CDR3 plus reference TRBV7-9 and TRBJ2-1, the full variable domain is DTGVSQNPRHKITKRGQNVTFRCDPISEHNRLYWYRQTLGQGPEFLTYFQNEAQLEKSRLLSDRFSAERPKGSFSTLEIQRTEQGDSAMYLCASSLRRERTYNEQFFGPGTRLTVL.